These 8 T cell receptor beta chains were sequenced from one sample in a study of OX40 agonist ivuxolimab in advanced cancers. The protocol was immunoSEQ multiplex PCR, while the TCRdb copy is restricted to in-frame clones and leaves out a portion. The sample carries fewer than 80,000 clones, 80% to 90% recorded once. Source: CD4+ or CD8+ T cells sorted from blood, taken in a trial of the OX40 agonist ivuxolimab. The receptors here all came from an adult with an advanced solid tumor such as melanoma, head and neck, liver or kidney cancer.

The chain has TRBV10-3 and TRBJ1-1; 11 bases match TRBD1. With V trimmed by 4 bases and J by 5 bases, 3 bases remained unmatched. Germline V gives CDR1 ENHRY, CDR2 SYGVKD. This CDR3 spans 14 amino acids. The CDR3 here is CAISGTGGRTEAFF. The CDR3 DNA reads as TGTGCCATCAGTGGGACAGGGGGCCGGACTGAAGCTTTCTTT.

The chain has TRBV2 and TRBJ1-6; no definite D call. V was shortened by 6 bases and J by 5 bases, with 11 bases between the two germline ends. The CDR3 runs 14 residues. Germline V lookup: CDR1 SNHLY, CDR2 FYNNEI. The CDR3 loop is CASSITVNNSPLHF. The CDR3 nucleotides are TGTGCCAGCAGCATTACAGTGAATAATTCACCCCTCCACTTT.

The chain recombines TRBV7-3 with TRBJ2-5; D might be TRBD2 (5 bases). The CDR3 totals 13 residues. Germline-derived CDR1 and CDR2 are SGHTA and FQGTGA. Deletions cut 1 base from V and 7 bases from J, with 10 bases between. The CDR3 sequence: CASSLNGEGTQYF. The CDR3 DNA sequence: TGTGCCAGCAGCTTAAACGGGGAAGGGACCCAGTACTTC.

The J gene is TRBJ1-1, the V gene TRBV29-1, with D perhaps matching TRBD1 (5 bases). Per germline, CDR1 SQVTM and CDR2 ANQGSEA. V lost 3 bases to trimming and J lost 11 bases, with 16 bases between them. The CDR3 spans 12 residues. The CDR3 spells CSVEIGGGYAFF. DNA for the CDR3: TGCAGCGTTGAGATCGGTGGGGGATACGCTTTCTTT.

The chain recombines TRBV6-4 with TRBJ2-7; weak D call: TRBD2 (6 bases). The CDR3 is 15 residues long. With 4 bases removed from V and 2 bases from J, the gap between germline ends came to 15 bases. CDR1 is MRHNA, CDR2 SNTAGT, per germline. CDR3 residues: CASSVSGGIPYEQYF. The DNA for the CDR3 is TGTGCCAGCAGTGTTTCTGGGGGGATCCCCTACGAGCAGTACTTC.

In DNA, the CDR3 is TGCGCCAGCAGCTCGGGACAGGGAATCCACGAGCAGTACTTC. Its protein product is CASSSGQGIHEQYF. The chain links TRBV5-1 to TRBJ2-7, with 9 bases lining up with TRBD1. The CDR3 totals 14 residues. Per the germline V gene, CDR1 is SGHRS and CDR2 is YFSETQ. The V and J ends lost 3 bases and 5 bases, in that order; junction bases with no gene match: 6.

The rearrangement joins TRBV7-2 to TRBJ2-2, with 8 bases fitting TRBD2. The junction had 2 bases not matched to a gene; V was cut back by 5 bases and J by 0 bases. Germline V gene data show CDR1 as SGHTA and CDR2 as FQGNSA. The length of the CDR3 is 15 residues. The CDR3 sequence: CASSHSGANTGELFF. CDR3 DNA: TGTGCCAGCAGCCATAGCGGGGCGAACACCGGGGAGCTGTTTTTT.

Note on this clone: Sequence at one end of the junction differs from germline and may be a read error. The chain employs TRBV18 and TRBJ2-3, with 11 bases lining up with TRBD2. The CDR3 covers 17 residues. Germline V gene sequence: CDR1 KGHSH, CDR2 LQKENI. This CDR3 is CASSPQGTSGRTDTQYF. The CDR3 DNA sequence: TGTGCCAGCTCCCCACAGGGGACTAGCGGACGCACAGATACGCAGTATTTT.